This TCR beta chain was identified during a study of blood T cell repertoires in COVID-19. Looking at the study overall: Italy, Spain and the United States were the sources of the convalescent and acute COVID-19 samples. T cells, B-cell-depleted T cells, or PBMCs supplied cDNA or gDNA.

This CDR3 is 15 amino acids long. After removal of 0 bases from V and 4 bases from J, the junction contained 6 bases not matched to a gene. Germline lookup yields CDR1 MNHEY and CDR2 SMNVEV (reference sequence). In the study's own analysis: Cell counts per sample came from amplifying reference gene primers. The method was immunoSEQ multiplex PCR; TCRdb's version includes in-frame clones alone and lacks a portion of them. From that table come the V and J calls and clone size; the DNA was used to work out D and trimming. The table lists hundreds of thousands of clones, 85% of them singletons. Sequencing was carried out using peripheral blood. The receptor was isolated from a man between 45 and 60 years old with active or convalescent COVID-19. V usage is TRBV27 and J usage is TRBJ2-7; 7 nucleotides line up with TRBD2. The CDR3 coding sequence is TGTGCCAGCAGTTTATCGCGCGGGAGCGGGTACGAGCAGTACTTC. As protein: CASSLSRGSGYEQYF.